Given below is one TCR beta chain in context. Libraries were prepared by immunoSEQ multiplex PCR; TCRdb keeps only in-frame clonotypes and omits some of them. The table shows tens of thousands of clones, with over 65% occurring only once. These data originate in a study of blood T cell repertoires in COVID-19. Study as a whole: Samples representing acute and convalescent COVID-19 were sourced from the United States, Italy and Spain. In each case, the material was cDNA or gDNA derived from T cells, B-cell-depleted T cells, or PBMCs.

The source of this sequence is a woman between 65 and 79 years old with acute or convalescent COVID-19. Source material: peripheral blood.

CDR3 bases: TGCAGCGCCGGAACCGGGACAGCTAACACTGAAGCTTTCTTT. Translated: CSAGTGTANTEAFF. The V and J genes are TRBV29-1 and TRBJ1-1; 7 bases line up with TRBD1. Germline V CDR1 and CDR2: SQVTM, ANQGSEA. The CDR3 extends over 14 amino acids. V lost 7 bases and J lost 2; bases outside the gene matches: 10. The entire variable domain, with the rest obtained from reference TRBV29-1 and TRBJ1-1, is as follows: SAVISQKPSRDICQRGTSLTIQCQVDSQVTMMFWYRQQPGQSLTLIATANQGSEATYESGFVIDKFPISRPNLTFSTLTVSNMSPEDSSIYLCSAGTGTANTEAFFGQGTRLTVV.